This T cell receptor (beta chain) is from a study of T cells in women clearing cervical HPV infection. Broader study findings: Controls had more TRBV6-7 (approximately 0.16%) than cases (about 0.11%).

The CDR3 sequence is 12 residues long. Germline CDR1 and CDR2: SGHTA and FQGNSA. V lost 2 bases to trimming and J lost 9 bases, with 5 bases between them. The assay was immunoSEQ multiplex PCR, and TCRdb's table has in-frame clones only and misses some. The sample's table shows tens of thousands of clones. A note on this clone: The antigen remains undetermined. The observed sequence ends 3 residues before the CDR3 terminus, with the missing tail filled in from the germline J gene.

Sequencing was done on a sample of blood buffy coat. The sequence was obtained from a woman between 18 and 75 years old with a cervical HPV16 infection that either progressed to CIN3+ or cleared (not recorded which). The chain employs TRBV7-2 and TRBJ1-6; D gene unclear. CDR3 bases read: TGTGCCAGCAGCTTACTCGGTTCACCC. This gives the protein CASSLLGSP. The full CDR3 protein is CASSLLGSPLHF.